A selection of T cell receptor beta chains follows, all from one sample in a study of blood T cell repertoires in COVID-19. This table comes from immunoSEQ multiplex PCR, and its TCRdb copy is limited to in-frame clones, with some not included. The table has about 250,000 clones, over 75% seen once; the top ten hold about 7.4%. The specimen sequenced was peripheral blood. Every receptor here comes from a woman of 80 years or more with acute or convalescent COVID-19. Each CDR3 is given with its conserved first and last residue. Each record gives: J gene, D gene, clone size, V gene, CDR3 DNA, CDR3 protein. The D gene is left open where the match is weak. Only some rows state a clone size, as once, few, many or a class for expanded clones.

TRBJ1-4,-,-,TRBV5-6,TGTGCCAGCAGCGGACTCCCCAAGGAAAAACTGTTTTTT,CASSGLPKEKLFF
TRBJ2-7,-,few,TRBV19,TGTGCCAGTACAGAGACAGGAAACTTATACGAGCAGTACTTC,CASTETGNLYEQYF
TRBJ2-2,TRBD1,-,TRBV3-1/TRBV3-2,TGTGCCAGCAGCCCGTGGACAGGGGGCTCCGGGGAGCTGTTTTTT,CASSPWTGGSGELFF
TRBJ2-3,TRBD1,-,TRBV27,TGTGCCAGCAGGTCGGGACAGGGCGGCGGCACAGATACGCAGTATTTT,CASRSGQGGGTDTQYF
TRBJ1-5,TRBD1,-,TRBV7-9,TGTGCCAGCAGCTTATTCATCGCCGGGACAGGGGTTGGTCAGCCCCAGCATTTT,CASSLFIAGTGVGQPQHF
TRBJ2-3,TRBD2,once,TRBV27,TGTGCCAGCAGTTCGCCCCGGAAGGTAGCGGGAGTGAGCACAGATACGCAGTATTTT,CASSSPRKVAGVSTDTQYF
TRBJ1-5,TRBD1,once,TRBV10-3,TGTGCCATCAGCGGGGACAGGTCCTCCAATCAGCCCCAGCATTTT,CAISGDRSSNQPQHF
TRBJ1-2,-,once,TRBV20-1,TGCAGTGCTAGTCTCCAGGGACTCAGCTACACCTTC,CSASLQGLSYTF
TRBJ2-7,TRBD1,-,TRBV25-1,TGTGCCAGCAGCGGACAGGTCTCCTACGAGCAGTACTTC,CASSGQVSYEQYF
TRBJ2-1,TRBD1,-,TRBV7-2,TGTGCCAGCAGCTTATCCGGGACAGGGAACATCTATGAGCAGTTCTTC,CASSLSGTGNIYEQFF
TRBJ1-1,TRBD1,few,TRBV25-1,TGTGCCAGCAGTGATCTTACAGGGGGGCCTGAAGCTTTCTTT,CASSDLTGGPEAFF
TRBJ2-7,TRBD2,-,TRBV3-1/TRBV3-2,TGTGCCAGCTCCCCCCGGGGGAGCGGGAGGGCCTTGAGCTACGAGCAGTACTTC,CASSPRGSGRALSYEQYF
TRBJ1-5,-,-,TRBV19,TGTGCCAGTAAACCAGGCAATCAGCCCCAGCATTTT,CASKPGNQPQHF
TRBJ1-1,-,-,TRBV18,TGTGCCAGCTCCCTTCAGGGAGGCGCGAGCACTGAAGCTTTCTTT,CASSLQGGASTEAFF
TRBJ2-2,TRBD1,-,TRBV9,TGTGCCAGCAGCGTAGACGGGACAGCGAACACCGGGGAGCTGTTTTTT,CASSVDGTANTGELFF
TRBJ1-2,TRBD1,-,TRBV28,TGTGCCAGCAGTAGTACAGGGGAGGTCTATGGCTACACCTTC,CASSSTGEVYGYTF
TRBJ2-3,TRBD2,-,TRBV20-1,TGCAGTGCTAGTCGTCCAAAGGGAGGGTCGGATACGCAGTATTTT,CSASRPKGGSDTQYF
TRBJ2-7,-,-,TRBV5-1,TGCGCCAGCAGCTCGGTTTCCGAGCAGTACTTC,CASSSVSEQYF
TRBJ2-3,-,-,TRBV20-1,TGCAGTGCCAATTTCGATACGCAGTATTTT,CSANFDTQYF
TRBJ2-1,-,-,TRBV5-6,TGTGCCAGCAGCTGGCGGGCCGGGGAGCAGTTCTTC,CASSWRAGEQFF
TRBJ1-1,TRBD1,-,TRBV5-1,TGCGCCAGCAGGAGGACAGGGGAAAACACTGAAGCTTTCTTT,CASRRTGENTEAFF
TRBJ1-2,TRBD1,-,TRBV6-5,TGTGCCAGCAGAGGGACAGGGTCGCGAGGCTATGGCTACACCTTC,CASRGTGSRGYGYTF
TRBJ2-7,TRBD1,-,TRBV5-8,TGTGCCAGCAGCTTGCCCCAGGGGGCAAAGGTCTACGAGCAGTACTTC,CASSLPQGAKVYEQYF
TRBJ2-5,TRBD2,-,TRBV3-1/TRBV3-2,TGTGCCAGCAGCCAAGAGGTTCGCCTTTATCCAGCGGGGGACAAAGAGACCCAGTACTTC,CASSQEVRLYPAGDKETQYF
TRBJ2-7,TRBD2,-,TRBV28,TGTGCCAGCAGCCCCCCCCGTCGCGGGACTAGTGCCCACGAGCAGTACTTC,CASSPPRRGTSAHEQYF
TRBJ2-7,TRBD1,-,TRBV4-1,TGCGCCAGCAGCCAAGAGGGACAGGGAGGACACGAGCAGTACTTC,CASSQEGQGGHEQYF
TRBJ2-7,-,-,TRBV3-1/TRBV3-2,TGTGCCAGCAGCCAAGATTTAGACTACGAGCAGTACTTC,CASSQDLDYEQYF
TRBJ2-5,TRBD1,-,TRBV29-1,TGCAGCGTTCCGACAGGGGGAGAGACCCAGTACTTC,CSVPTGGETQYF
TRBJ2-1,-,-,TRBV10-3,TGTGCCATCAGCACACTAGCTAATGAGCAGTTCTTC,CAISTLANEQFF
TRBJ2-1,TRBD2,-,TRBV5-1,TGCGCCAGCAGTGGGACTAGCGGGTTGGCCTACAATGAGCAGTTCTTC,CASSGTSGLAYNEQFF
TRBJ2-5,TRBD1,-,TRBV3-1/TRBV3-2,TGTGCCAGCAGCCGCGTTACAGGGGGCGCGGGGACCCAGTACTTC,CASSRVTGGAGTQYF
TRBJ2-2,-,-,TRBV7-6,TGTGCCAGCAGCTTCGCGGGGAACACCGGGGAGCTGTTTTTT,CASSFAGNTGELFF
TRBJ2-3,TRBD2,-,TRBV6-1,TGTGCCAGCAGTGAAGGGGGATTAGCGGGAGTTACAGATACGCAGTATTTT,CASSEGGLAGVTDTQYF
TRBJ1-2,TRBD1,-,TRBV28,TGTGCCAGCAGTGAAGGACAGGGGTCCTATGGCTACACCTTC,CASSEGQGSYGYTF
TRBJ2-2,TRBD2,-,TRBV7-8,TGTGCCAGCAGCTTAACTTACGGAGGACTAGCGGGGGGGTTTAACACCGGGGAGCTGTTTTTT,CASSLTYGGLAGGFNTGELFF
TRBJ2-2,TRBD1,-,TRBV5-1,TGCGCCAGCAGCTCGGACAGGATTAACACCGGGGAGCTGTTTTTT,CASSSDRINTGELFF
TRBJ1-1,TRBD1,-,TRBV10-3,TGTGCCATCAGTGGACAGGGGGGAAACACTGAAGCTTTCTTT,CAISGQGGNTEAFF
TRBJ1-2,-,-,TRBV12-3/TRBV12-4,TGTGCCAGCGCTACTAACTATGGCTACACCTTC,CASATNYGYTF
TRBJ2-3,TRBD2,-,TRBV2,TGTGCCAGCAGTGTGCCGGGGGGGGCCGCAGATACGCAGTATTTT,CASSVPGGAADTQYF
TRBJ2-3,-,-,TRBV2,TGTGCCAGCGATGTCACAGGGAGTGTGGCAGATACGCAGTATTTT,CASDVTGSVADTQYF
TRBJ2-3,TRBD2,-,TRBV28,TGTGCCAGCAGTGCGACTAGCGGGGAAAGCACAGATACGCAGTATTTT,CASSATSGESTDTQYF
TRBJ1-3,-,-,TRBV6-1,TGTGCCAGCAGTGAAGAGCAGCGATTCTCTGGAAACACCATATATTTT,CASSEEQRFSGNTIYF
TRBJ2-7,TRBD2,-,TRBV6-5,TGTGCCAGCAGACTAGCGGGGGGGCTTTACTACGAGCAGTACTTC,CASRLAGGLYYEQYF
TRBJ2-2,TRBD2,once,TRBV6-4,TGTGCCAGCAGCCTAGCGGCGAACACCGGGGAGCTGTTTTTT,CASSLAANTGELFF
TRBJ2-2,TRBD1,-,TRBV5-1,TGCGCCAGCAGCCGCACCCCCCCTGGACAGGGAGACACCGGGGAGCTGTTTTTT,CASSRTPPGQGDTGELFF
TRBJ2-2,-,-,TRBV7-3,TGTGCCAGCAGCCTATCCAGGTCGTACACCGGGGAGCTGTTTTTT,CASSLSRSYTGELFF
TRBJ1-3,TRBD1,-,TRBV15,TGTGCCACCAGTACTGACAGGGGGCTTGGAAACACCATATATTTT,CATSTDRGLGNTIYF
TRBJ2-5,TRBD1,-,TRBV30,TGTGCCTGGAGTTTCGGACAGGGGGTAAAAGAGACCCAGTACTTC,CAWSFGQGVKETQYF
TRBJ2-1,-,many,TRBV9,TGTGCCAGCAGCGTAACCTTGACAGGAGAGCAGTTCTTC,CASSVTLTGEQFF
TRBJ2-5,TRBD2,-,TRBV28,TGTGCCAGCAGTCCGGGGGGGGGTGAGACCCAGTACTTC,CASSPGGGETQYF
TRBJ2-1,TRBD2,-,TRBV10-3,TGTGCCACCGCGCCAGGACTAGCCATCAATGAGCAGTTCTTC,CATAPGLAINEQFF
TRBJ2-3,TRBD2,-,TRBV7-3,TGTGCCAGCAGCGAGGGACTAGCGCCGAGCACAGATACGCAGTATTTT,CASSEGLAPSTDTQYF
TRBJ2-7,-,few,TRBV6-6,TGTGCCAGCAGTTACGGAGCGGGTCAAACCTACGAGCAGTACTTC,CASSYGAGQTYEQYF
TRBJ2-7,TRBD2,once,TRBV19,TGTGCCAGTAGTGTTACTAGCGGGGGGGCCGTCTACGAGCAGTACTTC,CASSVTSGGAVYEQYF
TRBJ1-1,TRBD1,-,TRBV28,TGTGCCAGCAGCCCACTCGACAGGGCGAACACTGAAGCTTTCTTT,CASSPLDRANTEAFF
TRBJ1-5,-,-,TRBV6-1,TGTGCCAGCAGTGGGAATCCGACAGGCGCGGGGGCGCCCCAGCATTTT,CASSGNPTGAGAPQHF
TRBJ1-5,-,-,TRBV7-2,TGTGCCAGCAGCCCCCGGGTCAACAATCAGCCCCAGCATTTT,CASSPRVNNQPQHF
TRBJ2-7,-,-,TRBV2,TGTGCCAGCAGTGAGAATAGGGGCCCCTACGAGCAGTACTTC,CASSENRGPYEQYF
TRBJ1-4,-,-,TRBV2,TGTGCCAGCAGTGTAACAGCCGCAACTAATGAAAAACTGTTTTTT,CASSVTAATNEKLFF